This T cell receptor (beta chain) originates from a study of OX40 agonist ivuxolimab in advanced cancers. Study-wide context: Averaging roughly 60 years in age, with a range of about 23 to 85, the cohort was around 87% male.

The study, taken as a whole, reports: At doses 0.1 to 3.0 mg/kg, CD4+ and CD8+ clones expanded.

The CDR3 runs 15 residues. Germline V gene data show CDR1 as SGHTA and CDR2 as FQGNSA. Trimming stripped 2 bases from V and 0 bases from J, with 10 bases between. Comment on this clone: Its antigen is unknown.

The assay was immunoSEQ multiplex PCR, and TCRdb's table has in-frame clones only and misses some. The sample lists roughly 44,000 clones; 86% were seen once. The TCR comes from an adult with an advanced solid tumor such as melanoma, head and neck, liver or kidney cancer. V usage is TRBV7-2 and J usage is TRBJ1-1; no definite D call. The sequenced sample was CD4+ or CD8+ T cells sorted from blood, obtained in a trial of the OX40 agonist ivuxolimab. The CDR3 loop reads CASSLSSAMNTEAFF. The CDR3 DNA reads TGTGCCAGCAGCTTATCTTCTGCCATGAACACTGAAGCTTTCTTT.